This T cell receptor beta chain originates from a study of response to subunit inactivated influenza vaccine. CDR1 SEHNR and CDR2 FQNEAQ come from the germline V gene (reference sequence). The CDR3 sequence is 17 residues long. The V and J ends lost 5 bases and 6 bases, in that order; junction bases with no gene match: 16. Regarding the study as a whole: Seasonal influenza vaccination, on each occasion, was suggested by the authors to recruit few new T cells.

As regards this clonotype: Its specificity is not known.

TCRdb fed the RT-PCR reads into MiXCR, producing one record per CDR3 protein. The data contain roughly 710,000 distinct CDR3 sequences, 13% to 15% of them seen just once; the ten biggest clones take up roughly 7.2%. This sequence originates from a man aged 45 to 65 who received an inactivated influenza vaccine. The specimen was PBMCs from blood, collected less than 15 days before vaccination. This chain joins TRBV7-9 and TRBJ1-1, with 9 bases aligning to TRBD1. The CDR3 loop reads CASSASLLTGGRAEAFF. The CDR3 bases are TGTGCCAGCAGCGCGTCTCTCCTGACAGGGGGACGAGCTGAAGCTTTCTTT.